This record covers a single T cell receptor (beta chain). Its antigen remains unknown. This specimen comes from a study of cytomegalovirus exposure and HLA in healthy donors. Across the study: The platform used for the 120 or so validation repertoires matched that of the roughly 700 first-cohort repertoires, a later analysis reported.

Overall study results and limits: Diagnosis of cytomegalovirus status made by the classifier reportedly showed high specificity and sensitivity. Three CMV-associated chains proved CMV antigen-specific in vitro.

The protocol was immunoSEQ multiplex PCR, while the TCRdb copy is restricted to in-frame clones and leaves out a portion. This sample yields under 250,000 clones, of which 70% to 90% are seen a single time; around 5.6% belongs to the top ten. CDR3 length: 13 amino acids. V was pared by 8 bases and J by 4 bases, with 14 bases between. In germline, CDR1 is SNHLY, CDR2 FYNNEI. Specimen: PBMCs. This clonotype was obtained from a woman aged 18-29 years in good health and CMV-seronegative. This rearrangement joins TRBV2 to TRBJ1-1, with D perhaps TRBD1 (5 bases). CDR3 loop: CASLSRGSTEAFF. In DNA, the CDR3 is TGTGCCAGCCTCTCAAGGGGTAGCACTGAAGCTTTCTTT.